This TCR beta chain was retrieved from a study of follicular helper T cells after annual influenza vaccination. Method: immunoSEQ multiplex PCR; TCRdb's copy keeps in-frame clones and lacks some. The repertoire holds some 30,000 clones, around 80% seen once, with roughly 1.1% in the top ten. Time point meaning: 2014-2015 season, pre-vaccination. Each time point used roughly 40 to 110 mL of blood. The sequence derives from an adult who received the influenza vaccine. Sequencing was performed on CXCR5+ CD38- circulating T follicular helper cells from blood, taken on the day of influenza vaccination. Subset specified: circulating Tfh, non-naive CD4+CXCR5+PD-1+ (ICOS+CD38+ or ICOS-CD38-).

Written as DNA, the CDR3 is TGTGCCAGCGGGACACCTATAGAGACCCAGTACTTC. Translating gives CASGTPIETQYF. This chain joins TRBV6-6 and TRBJ2-5; D possibly corresponds to TRBD1 (6 bases). The ends were cut back, 8 bases at V and 4 bases at J, with 11 bases in the middle. CDR1 is MNHNY and CDR2 is SVGAGI in the germline V gene (reference sequence). This CDR3 is 12 amino acids long.